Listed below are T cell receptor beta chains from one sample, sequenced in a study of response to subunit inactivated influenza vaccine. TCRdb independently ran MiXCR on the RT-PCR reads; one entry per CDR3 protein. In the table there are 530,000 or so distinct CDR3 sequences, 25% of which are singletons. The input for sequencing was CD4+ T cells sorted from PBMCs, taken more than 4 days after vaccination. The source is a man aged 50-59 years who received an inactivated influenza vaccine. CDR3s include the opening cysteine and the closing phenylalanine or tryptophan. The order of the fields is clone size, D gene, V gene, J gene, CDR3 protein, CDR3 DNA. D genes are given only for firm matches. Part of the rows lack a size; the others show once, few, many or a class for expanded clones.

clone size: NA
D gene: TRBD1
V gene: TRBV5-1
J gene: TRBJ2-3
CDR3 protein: CASRNGGQGFTDTQYF
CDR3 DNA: TGCGCCAGCAGGAACGGAGGACAGGGTTTCACAGATACGCAGTATTTT

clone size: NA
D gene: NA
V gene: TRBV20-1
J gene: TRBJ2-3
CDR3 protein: CRARGPGAVPYF
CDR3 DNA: TGCAGAGCTAGAGGGCCGGGAGCAGTTCCGTATTTT

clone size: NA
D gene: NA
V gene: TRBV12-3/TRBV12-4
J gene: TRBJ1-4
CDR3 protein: CASRRTEEKLFF
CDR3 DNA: TGTGCCAGCAGAAGGACAGAAGAAAAACTGTTTTTT

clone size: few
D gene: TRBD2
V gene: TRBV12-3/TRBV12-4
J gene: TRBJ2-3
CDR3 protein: CASSPGLAGGVPDTQYF
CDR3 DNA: TGTGCCAGCAGCCCTGGACTAGCGGGGGGAGTGCCAGATACGCAGTATTTT

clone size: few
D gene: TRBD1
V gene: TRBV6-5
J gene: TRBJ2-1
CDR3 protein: CASSYRGQGHSEQFF
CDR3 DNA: TGTGCCAGCAGTTACAGGGGACAGGGTCATAGCGAGCAGTTCTTC

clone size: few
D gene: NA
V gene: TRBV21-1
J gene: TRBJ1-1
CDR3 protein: CASSPTGQNTEAFF
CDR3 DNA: TGTGCCAGCAGCCCAACGGGACAAAACACTGAAGCTTTCTTT

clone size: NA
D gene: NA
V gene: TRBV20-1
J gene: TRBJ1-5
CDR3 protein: CSANADSFNQPQHF
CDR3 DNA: TGCAGTGCCAACGCGGACAGCTTCAATCAGCCCCAGCATTTT

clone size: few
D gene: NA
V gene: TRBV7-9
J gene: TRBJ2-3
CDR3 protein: CASSPGLDNTDTQYF
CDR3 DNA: TGTGCCAGCAGCCCCGGGCTGGACAACACAGATACGCAGTATTTT

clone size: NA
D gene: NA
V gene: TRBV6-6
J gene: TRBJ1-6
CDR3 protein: CASSATGRVDSPLHF
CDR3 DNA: TGTGCCAGCAGTGCGACAGGACGGGTCGACTCACCCCTCCACTTT

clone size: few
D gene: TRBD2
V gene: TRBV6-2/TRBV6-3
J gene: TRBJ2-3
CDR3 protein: CASSLRPGGTQYF
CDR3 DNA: TGTGCCAGCAGTCTTCGGCCGGGAGGTACGCAGTATTTT

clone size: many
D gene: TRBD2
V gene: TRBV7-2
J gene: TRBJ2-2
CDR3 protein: CASSFSGANTGELFF
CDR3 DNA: TGTGCCAGCAGCTTTAGCGGGGCGAACACCGGGGAGCTGTTTTTT

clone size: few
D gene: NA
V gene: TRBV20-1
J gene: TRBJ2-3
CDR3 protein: CSAGLMVASTDTQYF
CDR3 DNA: TGCAGTGCTGGACTAATGGTTGCTAGCACAGATACGCAGTATTTT

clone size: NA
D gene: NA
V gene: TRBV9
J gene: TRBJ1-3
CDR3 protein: CASSPGPTISGNTIYF
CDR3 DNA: TGTGCCAGCAGCCCGGGACCGACGATCTCTGGAAACACCATATATTTT

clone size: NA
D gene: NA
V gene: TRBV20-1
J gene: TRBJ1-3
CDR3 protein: CSAGTGGNTIYF
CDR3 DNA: TGCAGTGCCGGGACCGGTGGAAACACCATATATTTT

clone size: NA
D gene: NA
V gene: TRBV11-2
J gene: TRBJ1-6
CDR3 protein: CASSPPTNSPLHF
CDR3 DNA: TGTGCCAGCAGCCCACCTACCAATTCACCCCTCCACTTT

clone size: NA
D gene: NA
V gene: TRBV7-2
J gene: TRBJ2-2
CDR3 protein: CASSLGDGRSNTGELFF
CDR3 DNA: TGTGCCAGCAGCCTCGGAGACGGGCGCTCGAACACCGGGGAGCTGTTTTTT

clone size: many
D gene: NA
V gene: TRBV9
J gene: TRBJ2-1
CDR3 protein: CASSLGPSNEQFF
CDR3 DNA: TGTGCCAGCAGCCTGGGACCAAGCAATGAGCAGTTCTTC

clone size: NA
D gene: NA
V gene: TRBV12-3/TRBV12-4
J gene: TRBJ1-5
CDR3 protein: CASSLMAEINQPQHF
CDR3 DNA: TGTGCCAGCAGTTTAATGGCAGAAATAAATCAGCCCCAGCATTTT

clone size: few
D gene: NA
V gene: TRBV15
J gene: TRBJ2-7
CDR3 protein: CATSRDPDYEQYF
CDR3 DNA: TGTGCCACCAGCAGAGACCCCGACTACGAGCAGTACTTC

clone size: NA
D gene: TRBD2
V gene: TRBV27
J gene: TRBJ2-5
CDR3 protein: CASSLAGGPRETQYF
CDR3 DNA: TGTGCCAGCTCACTAGCGGGGGGGCCGAGGGAGACCCAGTACTTC

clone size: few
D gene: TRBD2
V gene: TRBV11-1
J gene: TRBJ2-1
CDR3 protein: CSSSLTGLAGSSSYNEQFF
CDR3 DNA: TGTTCCAGCAGCTTAACTGGACTAGCGGGGTCTAGCTCCTACAATGAGCAGTTCTTC

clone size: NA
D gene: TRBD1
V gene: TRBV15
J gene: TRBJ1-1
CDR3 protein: CATSRAGTGWSNTEAFF
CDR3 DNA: TGTGCCACCAGCAGAGCCGGGACAGGGTGGTCGAACACTGAAGCTTTCTTT

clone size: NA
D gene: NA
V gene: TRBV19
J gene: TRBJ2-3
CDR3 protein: CASSITGDTQYF
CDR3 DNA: TGTGCCAGTAGTATAACGGGGGATACGCAGTATTTT

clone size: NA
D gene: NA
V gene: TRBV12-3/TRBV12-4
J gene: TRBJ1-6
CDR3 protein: CASSLNYHYNSPLHF
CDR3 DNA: TGTGCCAGCAGTCTTAACTACCATTATAATTCACCCCTCCACTTT

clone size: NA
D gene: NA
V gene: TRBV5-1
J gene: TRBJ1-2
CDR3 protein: CASSPAGSGYTF
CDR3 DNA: TGCGCCAGCAGCCCGGCGGGGTCCGGCTACACCTTC

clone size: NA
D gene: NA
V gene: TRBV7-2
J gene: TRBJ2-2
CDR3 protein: CASSIDGVTGELFF
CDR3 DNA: TGTGCCAGCAGCATCGACGGGGTAACCGGGGAGCTGTTTTTT

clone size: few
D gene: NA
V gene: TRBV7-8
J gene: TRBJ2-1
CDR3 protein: CASSLDRRDEQFF
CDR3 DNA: TGTGCCAGCAGCTTAGATCGAAGGGATGAGCAGTTCTTC

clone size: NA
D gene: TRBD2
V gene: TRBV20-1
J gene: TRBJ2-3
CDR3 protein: CSARARLAGTGDTQYF
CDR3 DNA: TGCAGTGCCCGAGCAAGACTAGCGGGGACGGGTGATACGCAGTATTTT

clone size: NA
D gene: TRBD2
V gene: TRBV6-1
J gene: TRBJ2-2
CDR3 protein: CASSGREATGELFF
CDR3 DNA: TGTGCCAGCTCAGGCCGGGAGGCCACCGGGGAGCTGTTTTTT

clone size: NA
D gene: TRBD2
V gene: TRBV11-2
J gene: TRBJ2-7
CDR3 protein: CASSLGRTSGSYEQYF
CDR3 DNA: TGTGCCAGCAGCTTAGGGCGGACTAGCGGGAGCTACGAGCAGTACTTC

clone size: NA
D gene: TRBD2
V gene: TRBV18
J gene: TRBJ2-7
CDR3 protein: CASSPREGLWEQYF
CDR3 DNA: TGTGCCAGCTCACCGCGGGAGGGCCTTTGGGAGCAGTACTTC

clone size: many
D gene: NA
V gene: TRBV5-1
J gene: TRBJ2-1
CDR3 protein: CASSLGGRSYNEQFF
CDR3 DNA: TGCGCCAGCAGCTTGGGGGGGAGGTCCTACAATGAGCAGTTCTTC

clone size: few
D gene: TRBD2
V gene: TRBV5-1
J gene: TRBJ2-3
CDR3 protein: CASSWGLAGPGDTQYF
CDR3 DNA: TGCGCCAGCAGCTGGGGACTAGCGGGGCCAGGGGATACGCAGTATTTT

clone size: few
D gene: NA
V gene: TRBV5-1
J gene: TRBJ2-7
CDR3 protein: CASSTGYDEQYF
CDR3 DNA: TGCGCCAGCAGTACAGGGTACGACGAGCAGTACTTC

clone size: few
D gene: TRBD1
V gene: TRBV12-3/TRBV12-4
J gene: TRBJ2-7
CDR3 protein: CASRRQGTEQYF
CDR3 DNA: TGTGCCAGCAGACGACAGGGGACCGAGCAGTACTTC

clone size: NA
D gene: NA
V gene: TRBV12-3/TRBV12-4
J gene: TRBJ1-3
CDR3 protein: CASRTGTSGNTIYF
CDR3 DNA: TGTGCCAGCAGGACGGGAACATCTGGAAACACCATATATTTT

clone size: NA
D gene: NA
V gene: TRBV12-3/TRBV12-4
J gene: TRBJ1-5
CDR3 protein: CASSLMAGSNQPQHF
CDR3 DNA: TGTGCCAGCAGTTTAATGGCAGGAAGCAATCAGCCCCAGCATTTT

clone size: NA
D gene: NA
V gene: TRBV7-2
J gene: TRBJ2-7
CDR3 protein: CASSRPGGGNEQYF
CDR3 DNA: TGTGCCAGCAGCCGACCAGGCGGCGGAAACGAGCAGTACTTC

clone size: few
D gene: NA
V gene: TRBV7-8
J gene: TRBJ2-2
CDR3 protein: CASSLERNTGELFF
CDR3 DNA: TGTGCCAGCAGCTTGGAAAGAAACACCGGGGAGCTGTTTTTT

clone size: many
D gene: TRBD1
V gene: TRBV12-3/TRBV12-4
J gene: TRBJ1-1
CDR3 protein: CASSVGQANTEAFF
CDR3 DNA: TGTGCCAGCAGTGTCGGACAGGCGAACACTGAAGCTTTCTTT

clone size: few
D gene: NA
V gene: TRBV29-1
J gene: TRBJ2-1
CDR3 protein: CSVVGGWGPNGNEQFF
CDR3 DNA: TGCAGCGTTGTGGGAGGATGGGGCCCCAATGGCAATGAGCAGTTCTTC

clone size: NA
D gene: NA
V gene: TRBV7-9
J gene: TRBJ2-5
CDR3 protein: CASSLPPTSRETQYF
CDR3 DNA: TGTGCCAGCAGCTTACCTCCGACTAGTAGAGAGACCCAGTACTTC

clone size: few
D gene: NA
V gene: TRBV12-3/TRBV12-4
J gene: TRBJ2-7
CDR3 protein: CASSLEDEQYF
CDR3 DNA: TGTGCCAGCAGTTTAGAAGACGAGCAGTACTTC

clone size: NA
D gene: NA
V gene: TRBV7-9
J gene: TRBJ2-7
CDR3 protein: CASSLKAGQYF
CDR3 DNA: TGTGCCAGCAGCTTAAAAGCTGGGCAGTACTTC

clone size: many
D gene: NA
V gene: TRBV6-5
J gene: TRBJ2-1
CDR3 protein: CASSYRSYNEQFF
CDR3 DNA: TGTGCCAGCAGTTACCGGAGTTACAATGAGCAGTTCTTC

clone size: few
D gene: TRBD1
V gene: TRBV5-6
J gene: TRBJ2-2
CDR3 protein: CASSPRDRRNTGELFF
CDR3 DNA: TGTGCCAGCAGCCCCCGGGACAGGAGGAACACCGGGGAGCTGTTTTTT

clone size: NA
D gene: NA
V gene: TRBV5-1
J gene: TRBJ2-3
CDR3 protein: CASSLAAITSTDTQYF
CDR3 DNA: TGCGCCAGCAGCTTGGCAGCGATAACTAGCACAGATACGCAGTATTTT